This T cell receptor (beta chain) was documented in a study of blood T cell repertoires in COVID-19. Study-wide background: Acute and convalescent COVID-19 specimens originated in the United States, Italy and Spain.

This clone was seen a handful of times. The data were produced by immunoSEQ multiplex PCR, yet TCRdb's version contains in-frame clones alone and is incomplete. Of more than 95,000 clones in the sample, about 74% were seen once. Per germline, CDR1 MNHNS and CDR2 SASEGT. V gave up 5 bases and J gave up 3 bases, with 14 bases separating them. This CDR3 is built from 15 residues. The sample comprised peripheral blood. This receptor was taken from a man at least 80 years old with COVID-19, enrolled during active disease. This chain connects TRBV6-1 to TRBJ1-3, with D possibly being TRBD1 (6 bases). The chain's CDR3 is CASSSQGSVGNTIYF. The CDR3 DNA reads TGTGCCAGCAGTTCCCAGGGGAGCGTTGGAAACACCATATATTTT.